This T cell receptor beta chain is drawn from a study of cytomegalovirus exposure and HLA in healthy donors. Study-wide points: Productive rates of about 87% or about 30% were seen for most TCR beta V segments in an earlier analysis. Researchers reported from a later analysis that most CMV-associated TCR beta chains appeared HLA-restricted.

The donors gave bone marrow, and they were healthy. A note on this clone: Its antigen remains unidentified.

A multiplex PCR was run with 60 Vbeta primers and 13 Jbeta primers. Assay used: immunoSEQ multiplex PCR; TCRdb lists only in-frame clones, some missing. The repertoire has 98,000 or so clones, 76% of them found once; the top ten carry 2% to 2.5%. The sample was PBMCs. This TCR was sampled from a man aged 35 to 55 in good health and CMV-seronegative.

The CDR3 DNA follows: TGTGCCAGCAGTGACGTCGACAGGGCCTACAATGAGCAGTTCTTC. Translating gives CASSDVDRAYNEQFF. The rearrangement links TRBV6-4 to TRBJ2-1; 7 nucleotides agree with TRBD1. Germline V gene sequence: CDR1 MRHNA, CDR2 SNTAGT. The CDR3 length is 15 residues. With 2 bases clipped from V and 2 bases from J, the junction kept 3 bases outside the gene matches.